This T cell receptor (beta chain) was recorded in a study of control samples from healthy donors and cancer patients. Germline-derived CDR1 and CDR2 are SGHTA and FQGNSA. This CDR3 is 15 amino acids long. Trimming cost V 2 bases and J 7 bases, with 14 bases left between them. TCRdb keeps only in-frame clones here, not all; method: immunoSEQ multiplex PCR. The sample lists about 82,000 clones; roughly 86% were seen once. The V call is TRBV7-2, the J call TRBJ2-2, with a tentative D call TRBD2 (6 bases). This TCR was recovered from a man aged 45-65 years in good health. Material for sequencing was blood. CDR3 residues: CASSLQALAGGELFF. The CDR3 DNA reads as TGTGCCAGCAGCTTACAGGCACTAGCCGGCGGGGAGCTGTTTTTT.